The entry below gives a single TCR beta chain sequence along with its context. Its antigen is currently unknown. This sample is drawn from a study of OX40 agonist ivuxolimab in advanced cancers. Sequencing used immunoSEQ multiplex PCR; TCRdb keeps in-frame clones, though not all of them. Of roughly 45,000 clones listed, around 86% are singletons. In germline, CDR1 is SEHNR, CDR2 FQNEAQ (reference sequence). The CDR3 length is 13 residues. V lost 4 bases and J 1 base, leaving 8 bases between the germline ends. Overall study results and limits: At doses 0.1 to 3.0 mg/kg, CD4+ and CD8+ clones expanded. Antigen specificity remained undetermined for the expanded peripheral T cells. Normalized expansion of T-cell clones was also low for some nonresponders.

The origin of this receptor is an adult with an advanced solid tumor such as melanoma, head and neck, liver or kidney cancer. Sequenced here: CD4+ or CD8+ T cells sorted from blood, sampled in a trial of the OX40 agonist ivuxolimab. The V and J genes are TRBV7-9 and TRBJ2-7, with TRBD2 as a possible D gene (5 bases). The CDR3 reads CASSSDSSYEQYF. DNA for the CDR3: TGTGCCAGCAGCTCGGACTCTTCCTACGAGCAGTACTTC.